The sequence of this T cell receptor (beta chain) was determined in a study of blood T cell repertoires in COVID-19. At the level of the study: Acute and convalescent COVID-19 specimens originated in the United States, Italy and Spain.

This CDR3 is built from 15 residues. Unmatched junction bases numbered 12, after V lost 6 bases and J lost 5 bases. Germline V gene data show CDR1 as MNHEY and CDR2 as SVGAGI. In the source study's methods: How many nucleated cells were present was estimated from reference gene primer amplification. The data were produced by immunoSEQ multiplex PCR, yet TCRdb's version contains in-frame clones alone and is incomplete. For V, J and clone size, that table is used; D and trimming come from the DNA. The sample comprises roughly 100,000 clones, approximately 89% of which are singletons, and roughly 18% rests with the top ten.

Source material: peripheral blood. This TCR came from a woman of 80 years or more in a cohort sampled during active COVID-19. The chain employs TRBV6-5 and TRBJ1-1; TRBD1 matches at 7 bases. CDR3 nucleotide sequence: TGTGCCAGCAGGGGGACGACAGGGAAGTTAACTGAAGCTTTCTTT. Amino acids: CASRGTTGKLTEAFF.